The next 28 T cell receptor beta chains were all read from a single sample in a study of identical twins. TCRdb called the 5' RACE reads again in MiXCR, with one record for every CDR3 protein. The profile shows some 270,000 distinct CDR3 sequences, approximately 8.3% of them singletons. These data were likewise used in another study, on yellow fever vaccine responses in identical twins.

The sample consisted of CD8+ T cells sorted from blood. Receptor source: a woman under 30 in good health.

At least ten counts were recorded for this clonotype. V usage is TRBV4-1 and J usage is TRBJ2-7; 9 positions match TRBD1. Trimming removed 2 bases from V and 3 bases from J; junction bases left unmatched: 5. Germline CDR1 and CDR2: MGHRA and YSYEKL. The CDR3 extends over 15 amino acids. The CDR3 sequence: CASSQSPGQGYEQYF. DNA for the CDR3: TGCGCCAGCAGCCAATCTCCGGGACAGGGCTACGAGCAGTACTTC.

The rearrangement uses TRBV29-1 and TRBJ1-2, with D hard to call. Trimming took 4 bases from V and 7 from J, leaving 10 bases between them. The CDR3 has 11 residues. Looked up from germline, CDR1 is SQVTM and CDR2 is ANQGSEA. The CDR3 DNA reads as TGCAGCGTTGTAAAAGGGTTTGGCTACACCTTC. Protein: CSVVKGFGYTF.

This clonotype has a handful of counts. This chain uses TRBV6-1 with TRBJ2-2, with 12 bases aligning to TRBD2. Germline values: CDR1 MNHNS, CDR2 SASEGT. The V and J ends lost 3 bases and 1 base, in that order; junction bases with no gene match: 0. This CDR3 has 16 amino acids. CDR3 loop: CASSEGLAGNTGELFF. The CDR3 nucleotides read TGTGCCAGCAGTGAGGGACTAGCGGGGAACACCGGGGAGCTGTTTTTT.

Many counts were recorded for this clonotype. The V call is TRBV6-2 or TRBV6-3, the J call TRBJ2-1; 9 bases are shared with TRBD2. With 8 bases clipped from V and 6 bases from J, the junction kept 5 bases outside the gene matches. In germline, CDR1 is MNHEY, CDR2 SVGEGT. The CDR3 length is 13 residues. The DNA for the CDR3 is TGTGCCAGCGGGTTAGCGGGAGTCAATGAGCAGTTCTTC. It translates to CASGLAGVNEQFF.

In its sample, this clonotype was seen a few times. The chain combines TRBV11-3 with TRBJ2-1, with D unclear. Germline loops: CDR1 SGHNT, CDR2 YENEEA. V lost 5 bases to trimming and J lost 5 bases, with 10 bases between them. CDR3 size: 13 residues. CDR3 DNA: TGTGCCAGCAGCCACAGCGTAGACAATGAGCAGTTCTTC. It encodes CASSHSVDNEQFF.

In its sample, this clonotype was seen many times. This sequence joins TRBV6-5 and TRBJ2-1; 9 bases are shared with TRBD2. Germline CDR1 reads MNHEY; CDR2 reads SVGAGI. V dropped 2 bases and J dropped 4; count of bases not matched to a gene: 9. The length of the CDR3 is 17 residues. For the CDR3, the DNA is TGTGCCAGCAGTTACAGCCCGGGACTAGCACTATACAATGAGCAGTTCTTC. As protein: CASSYSPGLALYNEQFF.

This clonotype was counted between two and nine times. The chain links TRBV20-1 to TRBJ2-7; possible D gene TRBD1, 7 bases. Germline CDR1 and CDR2: DFQATT and SNEGSKA (reference sequence). The CDR3 is made up of 13 amino acids. The ends were cut back, 8 bases at V and 3 bases at J, with 17 bases in the middle. The CDR3 spells CSLEGQQSYEQYF. The CDR3, as DNA: TGCAGTCTGGAGGGACAGCAAAGCTACGAGCAGTACTTC.

This clonotype occurred many times. The V gene is TRBV29-1, the J gene TRBJ2-1; 9 bases map to TRBD2. J gave up 4 bases and V 4 bases, and 5 bases lay outside the gene matches. Per the germline V gene, CDR1 is SQVTM and CDR2 is ANQGSEA. The CDR3 sequence is 14 residues long. CDR3 DNA: TGCAGCGTTGCTCGACTAGCGGATTACAATGAGCAGTTCTTC. This translates into CSVARLADYNEQFF.

There are a few counts of this clonotype. This chain uses TRBV29-1 with TRBJ2-1, with D possibly matching TRBD2 (5 bases). The germline V and J ends were trimmed by 7 bases and 3 bases, with 22 bases remaining between them. The CDR3 runs 16 residues. Germline V CDR1 and CDR2: SQVTM, ANQGSEA. The DNA for the CDR3 is TGCAGCGCCGCCCCCAGGCTGGCGGCGGGCTACAATGAGCAGTTCTTC. The encoded protein is CSAAPRLAAGYNEQFF.

There are many counts of this clonotype. The chain carries TRBV12-3 or TRBV12-4 and TRBJ2-7; 7 nucleotides agree with TRBD1. This CDR3 has 13 amino acids. The V and J ends lost 5 bases and 5 bases, in that order; junction bases with no gene match: 6. The CDR3 nucleotides are TGTGCCAGCAGTAACAGGGGTTCGGACGAGCAGTACTTC. This sequence encodes CASSNRGSDEQYF.

The chain is built from TRBV4-2 and TRBJ2-1; perhaps TRBD2 as D (6 bases). The CDR3 is 15 amino acids. V gave up 1 base and J gave up 14 bases, with 21 bases separating them. The germline V gene has CDR1 LGHNA and CDR2 YNFKEQ. CDR3 amino acids: CASSQVTGDLGLEFF. The DNA for the CDR3 is TGTGCCAGCAGCCAAGTCACGGGAGATTTGGGTTTGGAGTTCTTC.

This chain joins TRBV5-1 and TRBJ2-5; 9 bases are a match to TRBD1. V lost 3 bases to trimming and J lost 1 base; unmatched junction nucleotides: 1. Germline-derived CDR1 and CDR2 are SGHRS and YFSETQ. The CDR3 covers 14 residues. CDR3 amino acids: CASSWDRVQETQYF. The CDR3 bases are TGCGCCAGCAGCTGGGACAGGGTCCAAGAGACCCAGTACTTC.

The chain couples TRBV7-9 to TRBJ2-3, with TRBD2 identical over 8 bases. Germline V gene data show CDR1 as SEHNR and CDR2 as FQNEAQ (reference sequence). Losses at the gene ends were 5 bases for V and 4 bases for J; bases not matched to a gene: 8. The CDR3 loop spans 15 amino acids. In nucleotides, the CDR3 is TGTGCCAGCAGCCCAGTCGCGGGGGGCCCAGATACGCAGTATTTT. Translation gives CASSPVAGGPDTQYF.

This clonotype occurred a few times. The chain carries TRBV12-3 or TRBV12-4 and TRBJ2-7; TRBD2 agrees at 7 bases. Losses at the gene ends were 5 bases for V and 5 bases for J; bases not matched to a gene: 12. The CDR3 loop spans 15 amino acids. This chain's CDR3 is CASSEIAGLINEQYF. CDR3 nucleotide sequence: TGTGCCAGCAGTGAAATAGCGGGCCTCATCAACGAGCAGTACTTC.

This chain uses TRBV6-2 or TRBV6-3 with TRBJ2-1, with TRBD2 identical over 11 bases. The V gene end was trimmed by 2 bases and the J gene end by 6 bases; junction bases not matched to a gene: 6. The CDR3 length is 16 residues. Germline V gene lookup returns CDR1 MNHEY and CDR2 SVGEGT. CDR3 DNA sequence: TGTGCCAGCAGTTACCTAACCGGGACTAGCGGCAATGAGCAGTTCTTC. Translation gives CASSYLTGTSGNEQFF.

This clonotype was recorded many times. The chain combines TRBV7-9 with TRBJ2-1; 9 bases are a match to TRBD2. Germline values: CDR1 SEHNR, CDR2 FQNEAQ (reference sequence). The length of the CDR3 is 17 residues. The junction had 5 bases not matched to a gene; V was cut back by 2 bases and J by 0 bases. CDR3 bases: TGTGCCAGCAGCTTATTGCGGGAGGGCCCCTCCTACAATGAGCAGTTCTTC. It encodes CASSLLREGPSYNEQFF.

The V gene is TRBV27, the J gene TRBJ2-1; perhaps TRBD2 as D (6 bases). From germline, CDR1 is MNHEY and CDR2 SMNVEV (reference sequence). Trimming took off 1 base at V and 4 bases at J, with 23 bases between the two ends. This CDR3 contains 19 residues. DNA of the CDR3: TGTGCCAGCAGTTTATTGCCCGGGACTGTAAGCCAATCATACAATGAGCAGTTCTTC. This gives the protein CASSLLPGTVSQSYNEQFF.

The chain links TRBV4-3 to TRBJ2-1; 7 bases align to TRBD2. The CDR3 length is 17 residues. With V trimmed by 0 bases and J by 2 bases, 7 bases remained unmatched. CDR1 and CDR2 from the germline V gene are LGHNA and YSLEER. CDR3 nucleotide sequence: TGCGCCAGCAGCCAAGATGAATGGGGAGGGGCCTACAATGAGCAGTTCTTC. Translating it yields CASSQDEWGGAYNEQFF.

This clonotype was counted a few times. The chain recombines TRBV6-2 or TRBV6-3 with TRBJ2-7; D might be TRBD1 or TRBD2, each matching 5 bases. Germline CDR1 MNHEY, CDR2 SVGEGT. Between the trimmed V and J ends, which lost 2 bases and 7 bases, there was a span of 15 bases. The CDR3 totals 14 residues. Written as DNA, the CDR3 is TGTGCCAGCAGTTACGGGGAACTCTGGGGGGAGCAGTACTTC. This codes for CASSYGELWGEQYF.

This chain links TRBV7-6 with TRBJ1-1; D ambiguous. The CDR3 contains 14 residues. From germline, CDR1 is SGHVS and CDR2 FNYEAQ. V was cut by 3 bases and J by 1 base, with 9 bases left in between. CDR3 DNA: TGTGCCAGCAGCTTCTCGCCGGGGAACACTGAAGCTTTCTTT. It translates to CASSFSPGNTEAFF.

This clonotype occurred once. The gene calls are TRBV4-2 and TRBJ2-7, with TRBD2 matching 9 bases. CDR3 length: 15 amino acids. Per germline, CDR1 LGHNA and CDR2 YNFKEQ. After removal of 1 base from V and 7 bases from J, the junction contained 8 bases not matched to a gene. CDR3 sequence (DNA): TGTGCCAGCAGCCAAGCTTTAGCGGGAGATCAGGAGCAGTACTTC. Its protein product is CASSQALAGDQEQYF.

This clonotype occurred a few times. The chain uses TRBV6-5 and TRBJ2-2; no firm D call. Between the trimmed V and J ends, which lost 0 bases and 5 bases, there was a span of 13 bases. The CDR3 has 16 amino acids. CDR1 MNHEY and CDR2 SVGAGI come from the germline V gene. The CDR3: CASSYSVRYRTGELFF. The CDR3 nucleotides read TGTGCCAGCAGTTACTCGGTCCGATATAGGACCGGGGAGCTGTTTTTT.

This clonotype was seen at least ten times. CDR3 sequence: CASSFLAGGIYNEQFF. DNA for the CDR3: TGTGCCAGCAGCTTCTTAGCGGGAGGGATATACAATGAGCAGTTCTTC. The chain links TRBV7-9 to TRBJ2-1, with 11 positions matching TRBD2. The germline V gene encodes CDR1 SEHNR and CDR2 FQNEAQ (reference sequence). V dropped 3 bases and J dropped 4; count of bases not matched to a gene: 5. CDR3 size: 16 residues.

This chain uses TRBV9 with TRBJ2-3; a possible D gene is TRBD2 (6 bases). The V gene lost 3 bases and the J gene lost 3 bases, with 11 bases spanning the gap. From germline, CDR1 is SGDLS and CDR2 YYNGEE. This CDR3 contains 14 residues. CDR3 nucleotide sequence: TGTGCCAGCAGCGCCCCGGGACTGACAGATACGCAGTATTTT. Its protein is CASSAPGLTDTQYF.

This clonotype was observed many times. The V and J genes are TRBV11-2 and TRBJ1-4; D remains unclear. Trimming took 6 bases from V and 3 from J, leaving 26 bases between them. The CDR3 loop spans 19 amino acids. CDR1 and CDR2 from the germline V gene are SGHAT and FQNNGV. In nucleotides, the CDR3 is TGTGCCAGCAGTCCCCCCAAAAAGACGGTACTAAAAGCTAATGAAAAACTGTTTTTT. This codes for CASSPPKKTVLKANEKLFF. The variable domain in full, completed from reference TRBV11-2 and TRBJ1-4, reads EAGVAQSPRYKIIEKRQSVAFWCNPISGHATLYWYQQILGQGPKLLIQFQNNGVVDDSQLPKDRFSAERLKGVDSTLKIQPAKLEDSAVYLCASSPPKKTVLKANEKLFFGSGTQLSVL.

The DNA for the CDR3 is TGCAGTGCTCAAGTAGGGGTGGATAATTCACCCCTCCACTTT. This encodes CSAQVGVDNSPLHF. V and J are TRBV20-1 and TRBJ1-6, with D perhaps TRBD1 (5 bases). The CDR3 runs 14 residues. Germline V gives CDR1 DFQATT, CDR2 SNEGSKA (reference sequence). V shed 5 bases and J shed 5 bases, with 13 bases lying between them.

This clonotype was observed a few times. V is TRBV14 and J is TRBJ2-7; D ambiguous. CDR1 and CDR2 (germline): SGHDN, FVKESK. The CDR3 sequence is 15 residues long. Trimming pared 2 bases from V and 2 bases from J, leaving 13 bases between. For the CDR3, the DNA is TGTGCCAGCAGCCAACGGTCTATTGTGGCCTACGAGCAGTACTTC. It yields the protein CASSQRSIVAYEQYF.

V and J are TRBV12-3 or TRBV12-4 and TRBJ2-1, with 11 bases that match TRBD2. V lost 7 bases and J lost 4; bases outside the gene matches: 6. The CDR3 length is 15 residues. The DNA for the CDR3 is TGTGCCAGCACAACCGGGACTAGCGGATACAATGAGCAGTTCTTC. Its translation is CASTTGTSGYNEQFF.